A single sample gave rise to the 17 T cell receptor beta chains below, sequenced in a study of early T cells in non-severe SARS-CoV-2 infection. A single record per CDR3 protein comes from TCRdb applying MiXCR to the 5' RACE reads. The repertoire has roughly 45,000 distinct CDR3 sequences, approximately 12% of them found once; the top ten carry 7.5% to 9.5%. Sample: whole blood. These receptors originate from an adult who was a healthcare worker with PCR-confirmed SARS-CoV-2 infection or an uninfected control (not recorded which).

This clonotype has a count of ten or more. The rearrangement links TRBV29-1 to TRBJ2-1, with a tentative D call TRBD2 (5 bases). This CDR3 region has 13 residues. Germline loops: CDR1 SQVTM, CDR2 ANQGSEA. V lost 4 bases and J lost 6, with 13 bases in between. The CDR3 region is CSVVLAMINEQFF. The CDR3 DNA reads TGCAGCGTTGTCCTAGCTATGATCAATGAGCAGTTCTTC.

This clonotype was found many times. The genes are TRBV3-1 and TRBJ1-1; 7 bases map to TRBD1. J lost 5 bases, V lost 1 base, and 4 bases had no gene match. The germline V gene has CDR1 LGHDT and CDR2 YNNKEL (reference sequence). The CDR3 is 14 residues long. Here the CDR3 DNA reads TGTGCCAGCAGCCAAGGAAGGGGGCGGACTGAAGCTTTCTTT. Protein: CASSQGRGRTEAFF.

This clonotype was counted at least ten times. CDR3 nucleotide sequence: TGCAGCGCCCAAGTGGCGGGCTCTGGGGCCAACGTCCTGACTTTC. This encodes CSAQVAGSGANVLTF. This sequence joins TRBV29-1 and TRBJ2-6; TRBD2 might be the D (5 bases). Germline V gives CDR1 SQVTM, CDR2 ANQGSEA. Trimming stripped 7 bases from V and 0 bases from J, with 13 bases between. The CDR3 totals 15 residues.

This clonotype appeared many times. This chain uses TRBV5-1 with TRBJ2-1, with D possibly called TRBD1 or TRBD2 (5 bases each). The CDR3 is made up of 14 amino acids. V lost 4 bases to trimming and J lost 7 bases, with 15 bases between them. Germline V gives CDR1 SGHRS, CDR2 YFSETQ. CDR3 region: CASSQGPPLNEQFF. CDR3 sequence (DNA): TGCGCCAGCAGCCAGGGACCACCTCTGAATGAGCAGTTCTTC.

This clonotype was counted ten times or more. V and J are TRBV5-5 and TRBJ2-7; the D gene could be TRBD1 or TRBD2 (5 bases each). The CDR3 has 14 amino acids. CDR1 and CDR2 from the germline V gene are SGHKS and YYEKEE (reference sequence). V lost 3 bases to trimming and J lost 4 bases, with 14 bases between them. The CDR3 bases are TGTGCCAGCAGCTGGGGGTCTAGAGGGTACGAGCAGTACTTC. It codes for CASSWGSRGYEQYF. Drawing the rest from reference TRBV5-5 and TRBJ2-7, the complete variable domain is DAGVTQSPTHLIKTRGQQVTLRCSPISGHKSVSWYQQVLGQGPQFIFQYYEKEERGRGNFPDRFSARQFPNYSSELNVNALLLGDSALYLCASSWGSRGYEQYFGPGTRLTVT.

This chain connects TRBV27 to TRBJ2-3; D is undetermined. Trimming cost V 6 bases and J 6 bases, with 13 bases left between them. Germline assignment: CDR1 MNHEY and CDR2 SMNVEV (reference sequence). This CDR3 has 13 amino acids. CDR3 region: CASSRLYADTQYF. The CDR3 DNA reads as TGTGCCAGCAGCCGCCTCTACGCGGATACGCAGTATTTT.

The J gene is TRBJ2-3, the V gene TRBV29-1, with a tentative D call TRBD1 (5 bases). Between the trimmed V and J ends, which lost 3 bases and 6 bases, there was a span of 13 bases. The CDR3 totals 13 residues. CDR1 and CDR2 from the germline V gene are SQVTM and ANQGSEA. CDR3 residues: CSVEASPGDTQYF. The CDR3 nucleotides read TGCAGCGTTGAGGCGTCACCAGGGGATACGCAGTATTTT.

This clonotype has at least ten counts. J is TRBJ1-2 and V is TRBV30; D perhaps matches TRBD1 (6 bases). Germline CDR1 and CDR2: GTSNPN and SVGIG (reference sequence). Trimming stripped 7 bases from V and 4 bases from J, with 13 bases between. The CDR3 sequence is 12 residues long. CDR3 DNA sequence: TGTGCCTATTTGGGGGCGTTCTATGGCTACACCTTC. The encoded protein is CAYLGAFYGYTF.

This clonotype was observed many times. Here the CDR3 reads CATSRGVETQYF. CDR3 nucleotide sequence: TGTGCCACCAGTCGAGGGGTCGAGACCCAGTACTTC. The rearrangement uses TRBV24-1 and TRBJ2-5; perhaps D is TRBD1 or TRBD2 (5 bases each). The CDR3 consists of 12 residues. The germline gives CDR1 KGHDR, CDR2 SFDVKD. V was pared by 6 bases and J by 5 bases, with 9 bases between.

Concerning this clonotype: A single base separates this from a much larger clone, so it may be a read error. The chain combines TRBV4-3 with TRBJ2-7; 7 bases are a match to TRBD1. The ends lost 0 bases at V and 6 bases at J; junction bases unmatched: 5. From germline, CDR1 is LGHNA and CDR2 YSLEER. The CDR3 loop spans 14 amino acids. As DNA, the CDR3 is TGCGCCAGCAGCCAAGAGGGGACAGAGGGCGAGCAGTACTTC. Translated, it gives CASSQEGTEGEQYF.

A remark on this clonotype: This could be a read error, since a much larger clone is one nucleotide away. The gene calls are TRBV5-1 and TRBJ2-1; D is possibly TRBD2 (5 bases). Germline lookup yields CDR1 SGHRS and CDR2 YFSETQ. The CDR3 runs 13 residues. Between the trimmed V and J ends, which lost 5 bases and 4 bases, there was a span of 10 bases. In nucleotides, the CDR3 is TGCGCCAGCAGGGACTTATTGTACAATGAGCAGTTCTTC. It specifies CASRDLLYNEQFF.

This clonotype was recorded at least ten times. This sequence joins TRBV18 and TRBJ1-5; 9 bases are shared with TRBD1. CDR1 is KGHSH, CDR2 LQKENI, per germline. There are 17 residues in the CDR3. V shed 3 bases and J 0 bases; nucleotides not matched to a gene: 6. The CDR3 protein is CASSPTGGRYSNQPQHF. As DNA, the CDR3 is TGTGCCAGCTCACCGACAGGGGGAAGGTATAGCAATCAGCCCCAGCATTTT.

There are a few counts of this clonotype. CDR3 loop: CASSLGERTGNVDTEAFF. CDR3 in DNA: TGCGCCAGCAGCCTGGGAGAGCGAACAGGGAATGTTGACACTGAAGCTTTCTTT. The chain couples TRBV5-1 to TRBJ1-1, with D tentatively TRBD1 (6 bases). The V end was cut by 4 bases, the J end by 3 bases, with 25 bases between. The CDR3 spans 18 residues. The germline gives CDR1 SGHRS, CDR2 YFSETQ. The complete variable domain, with remaining parts taken from reference TRBV5-1 and TRBJ1-1, reads KAGVTQTPRYLIKTRGQQVTLSCSPISGHRSVSWYQQTPGQGLQFLFEYFSETQRNKGNFPGRFSGRQFSNSRSEMNVSTLELGDSALYLCASSLGERTGNVDTEAFFGQGTRLTVV.

This clonotype was counted between two and nine times. J is TRBJ2-2 and V is TRBV9; tentatively, D is TRBD1 (5 bases). Trimming removed 2 bases at V and 7 bases at J, with 12 bases between. Germline CDR1 is SGDLS and CDR2 is YYNGEE. This CDR3 region has 14 residues. DNA for the CDR3: TGTGCCAGCAGCGTGGTGGGGCCAAGCGGGGAGCTGTTTTTT. It specifies CASSVVGPSGELFF.

The DNA of the CDR3 is TGTGCCAGCAGTTCACTAGCTGGGACCGGGGAGCTGTTTTTT. Translation gives CASSSLAGTGELFF. This chain joins TRBV6-6 and TRBJ2-2, with a weak D call TRBD2 (6 bases). Germline assignment: CDR1 MNHNY and CDR2 SVGAGI (reference sequence). The CDR3 is made up of 14 amino acids. V was cut by 4 bases and J by 5 bases, with 11 bases left in between.

The V call is TRBV5-4, the J call TRBJ2-3; the match to TRBD2 covers 13 bases. The V gene end was trimmed by 4 bases and the J gene end by 1 base; junction bases not matched to a gene: 6. This CDR3 is 17 amino acids long. Germline V gene data show CDR1 as SGHNT and CDR2 as YYREEE (reference sequence). CDR3 in amino acids: CASSVGLAGARTDTQYF. The CDR3 DNA reads as TGTGCCAGCAGCGTCGGACTAGCGGGGGCCCGCACAGATACGCAGTATTTT.

This clonotype came up many times. The CDR3 nucleotides read TGTGCCAGCAGCTTGGACAGGGGGACAGATACGCAGTATTTT. This codes for CASSLDRGTDTQYF. The genes are TRBV7-2 and TRBJ2-3, with 10 bases lining up with TRBD1. Germline loops: CDR1 SGHTA, CDR2 FQGNSA. The V segment lost 3 bases and the J segment 3 bases; nucleotides outside the gene matches: 0. CDR3 length: 14 amino acids.